The 29 T cell receptor beta chains reported below all come from one sample, sequenced in a study of T cell repertoires in cytomegalovirus infection. Using its own MiXCR run on the reads, TCRdb lists one record per CDR3 protein. The sample comprises around 740,000 distinct CDR3 sequences, 35% to 45% of which are singletons, and roughly 2.8% rests with the top ten. The material sequenced was PBMCs. These receptors all come from a human donor in good health (CMV status not recorded). Some clones in this sample may be carry-over from other donors' samples.

This chain links TRBV20-1 with TRBJ2-1; 11 nucleotides line up with TRBD2. The CDR3 sequence is 17 residues long. With V trimmed by 3 bases and J by 5 bases, 12 bases remained unmatched. Germline values: CDR1 DFQATT, CDR2 SNEGSKA (reference sequence). CDR3 residues: CSARIVSGGAFNNEQFF. The CDR3 DNA reads as TGCAGTGCTAGGATAGTTAGCGGGGGGGCTTTCAACAATGAGCAGTTCTTC.

This clonotype was detected a few times. The rearrangement uses TRBV6-6 and TRBJ1-6; perhaps TRBD1 as D (6 bases). Germline CDR1 and CDR2: MNHNY and SVGAGI (reference sequence). V lost 10 bases and J 7 bases, leaving 14 bases between the germline ends. The CDR3 spans 13 residues. The CDR3 DNA sequence: TGTGCCACCAACCGGGACAAGAATTCACCCCTCCACTTT. Translation gives CATNRDKNSPLHF.

This clonotype was seen only a few times. The chain uses TRBV25-1 and TRBJ2-3, with D unclear. The ends were cut back, 2 bases at V and 2 bases at J, with 11 bases in the middle. Germline CDR1 reads MGHDK; CDR2 reads SYGVNS. The CDR3 has 15 residues. CDR3 bases: TGTGCCAGCAGTGAAGCAGGAGTAACCACAGATACGCAGTATTTT. Translating gives CASSEAGVTTDTQYF.

Notes on this clonotype: One end of the junction does not line up with germline, which may come from a read error. This chain connects TRBV7-2 to TRBJ2-7; D gene unclear. Per germline, CDR1 SGHTA and CDR2 FQGNSA. CDR3 length: 13 residues. In DNA form, the CDR3 reads TGTTCCAGCAGCTTATCCCACCTGTGGGAGCAGTACTTC. Its protein product is CSSSLSHLWEQYF.

For this clonotype: A junction end diverges from the germline sequence, so it may reflect a read error. The V and J genes are TRBV4-1 and TRBJ2-1, with D tentatively TRBD2 (6 bases). Looked up from germline, CDR1 is MGHRA and CDR2 is YSYEKL. The CDR3 runs to 16 residues. The CDR3 is CASSHSGVTPYNEQFF. Written as DNA, the CDR3 is TGCGCCAGCAGCCACTCGGGGGTCACCCCCTACAATGAGCAGTTTTTC.

This clonotype showed up many times. The chain carries TRBV10-3 and TRBJ1-2; 8 nucleotides match TRBD1. V dropped 3 bases and J dropped 6; count of bases not matched to a gene: 18. The CDR3 consists of 18 residues. CDR1 is ENHRY and CDR2 is SYGVKD in the germline V gene. In DNA form, the CDR3 reads TGTGCCATCAGTGAACCAACCGGGACAGGCCCGCCGACACATGGCTACACCTTC. Amino acids: CAISEPTGTGPPTHGYTF.

The chain has TRBV7-9 and TRBJ2-7, with 11 bases fitting TRBD2. CDR3 length: 16 amino acids. CDR1 is SEHNR and CDR2 is FQNEAQ in the germline V gene (reference sequence). Germline trimming cut 0 bases from V and 4 bases from J; bases unmatched to any gene: 5. CDR3 amino acids: CASSLASGLADYEQYF. CDR3 nucleotides: TGTGCCAGCAGCTTAGCATCGGGACTAGCGGATTACGAGCAGTACTTC.

This clonotype has just a few counts. The V call is TRBV7-8, the J call TRBJ2-1, with D possibly matching TRBD1 (5 bases). V gave up 3 bases and J gave up 7 bases, with 19 bases separating them. Germline assignment: CDR1 SGHVS and CDR2 FQNEAQ. This CDR3 spans 16 amino acids. CDR3 bases: TGTGCCAGCAGCTTCCGCCCACCCAACCAGGGAAATGAGCAGTTCTTC. Its protein is CASSFRPPNQGNEQFF.

This chain uses TRBV2 with TRBJ1-1; D unresolved. V was trimmed by 6 bases and J by 2 bases, leaving 13 bases between them. The CDR3 extends over 14 amino acids. Germline values: CDR1 SNHLY, CDR2 FYNNEI. The chain's CDR3 is CASRGNDINTEAFF. Here the CDR3 DNA reads TGTGCCAGCAGGGGAAATGACATAAACACTGAAGCTTTCTTT.

The CDR3 protein is CASSYSTGGWTGELFF. DNA for the CDR3: TGTGCCAGCAGTTACTCGACAGGGGGCTGGACCGGGGAGCTGTTTTTT. The J gene is TRBJ2-2, the V gene TRBV6-6, with 10 bases identical to TRBD1. This CDR3 is built from 16 residues. Per the germline V gene, CDR1 is MNHNY and CDR2 is SVGAGI (reference sequence). J was trimmed by 5 bases and V by 0 bases; bases with no gene match: 3.

The chain has TRBV5-1 and TRBJ1-1; TRBD1 matches at 7 bases. J gave up 4 bases and V 4 bases, and 7 bases lay outside the gene matches. The CDR3 is made up of 14 amino acids. Per the germline V gene, CDR1 is SGHRS and CDR2 is YFSETQ. The CDR3, as DNA: TGCGCCAGCAGCGCCGGGACAGCAGGCACTGAAGCTTTCTTT. Translation gives CASSAGTAGTEAFF.

This chain links TRBV28 with TRBJ1-6, with unresolved D. The germline V gene has CDR1 MDHEN and CDR2 SYDVKM. V was pared by 6 bases and J by 13 bases, with 13 bases between. CDR3 length: 12 residues. CDR3 bases: TGTGCCAGCAGGGAAGCGGGCGCCCCCCTCCACTTT. Its protein is CASREAGAPLHF. Combining the CDR3 with reference TRBV28 and TRBJ1-6 gives the whole variable domain DVKVTQSSRYLVKRTGEKVFLECVQDMDHENMFWYRQDPGLGLRLIYFSYDVKMKEKGDIPEGYSVSREKKERFSLILESASTNQTSMYLCASREAGAPLHFGNGTRLTVT.

This chain uses TRBV6-6 with TRBJ1-4; D remains ambiguous. CDR1 and CDR2 from the germline V gene are MNHNY and SVGAGI (reference sequence). CDR3 length: 17 amino acids. V dropped 5 bases and J dropped 7 bases, with 23 bases sitting between them. CDR3 residues: CASSTLRLDGRAEKLFF. The DNA of the CDR3 is TGTGCCAGCAGTACCCTTCGACTTGATGGGAGGGCTGAAAAACTGTTTTTT.

This clonotype was seen only a few times. The V gene is TRBV7-2, the J gene TRBJ2-2; D possibly corresponds to TRBD2 (5 bases). Trimming shortened V by 5 bases and J by 0 bases, and 16 bases separated the two germline ends. The length of the CDR3 is 17 residues. Germline V gene lookup returns CDR1 SGHTA and CDR2 FQGNSA. CDR3 in DNA: TGTGCCAGCAGCCAAGCGGCTAGCACAACGAACACCGGGGAGCTGTTTTTT. The encoded protein is CASSQAASTTNTGELFF.

The chain joins TRBV7-2 to TRBJ2-7; TRBD2 is a possible D gene (6 bases). The CDR3 contains 15 residues. Between the trimmed V and J ends, which lost 1 base and 2 bases, there was a span of 12 bases. Germline V CDR1 and CDR2: SGHTA, FQGNSA. The CDR3 is CASSLGAGKTYEQYF. In DNA form, the CDR3 reads TGTGCCAGCAGCTTAGGGGCGGGAAAGACCTACGAGCAGTACTTC.

V and J are TRBV4-1 and TRBJ2-7; D not certain. The CDR3 totals 14 residues. Trimming took 0 bases from V and 5 from J, leaving 11 bases between them. Germline V gene sequence: CDR1 MGHRA, CDR2 YSYEKL. The CDR3 DNA is TGCGCCAGCAGCCAAGAAAAGGTTGCCGACGAGCAGTACTTC. It is translated as CASSQEKVADEQYF.

As concerns this clonotype: The missing conserved phenylalanine or tryptophan at the end of this CDR3 makes a read error likely. The V and J genes are TRBV4-1 and TRBJ2-1, with D perhaps matching TRBD1 (6 bases). This CDR3 has 13 residues. The V gene lost 1 base and the J gene lost 6 bases, with 7 bases spanning the gap. CDR1 and CDR2 (germline): MGHRA, YSYEKL. CDR3 sequence reads: CASSQVGANEQFC. The CDR3 coding sequence is TGCGCCAGCAGCCAAGTGGGGGCCAATGAGCAGTTCTGC.

The chain joins TRBV7-2 to TRBJ1-1, with a possible D match to TRBD1 (5 bases). The length of the CDR3 is 15 residues. Germline CDR1 is SGHTA and CDR2 is FQGNSA. V lost 1 base and J lost 4, with 13 bases in between. CDR3 amino acids: CASSLDGGGATEAFF. The CDR3 DNA follows: TGTGCCAGCAGCTTAGATGGGGGAGGGGCCACTGAAGCTTTCTTT. Drawing the rest from reference TRBV7-2 and TRBJ1-1, the complete variable domain is GAGVSQSPSNKVTEKGKDVELRCDPISGHTALYWYRQSLGQGLEFLIYFQGNSAPDKSGLPSDRFSAERTGGSVSTLTIQRTQQEDSAVYLCASSLDGGGATEAFFGQGTRLTVV.

Many counts were recorded for this clonotype. This chain joins TRBV10-2 and TRBJ2-2; TRBD2 is a possible D gene (5 bases). The length of the CDR3 is 14 residues. Germline V gene sequence: CDR1 WSHSY, CDR2 SAAADI. V was trimmed by 7 bases and J by 1 base, leaving 10 bases between them. The CDR3 here is CASTGLVNTGELFF. CDR3 DNA: TGCGCCAGCACCGGACTTGTGAACACCGGGGAGCTGTTTTTT.

This clonotype has a handful of counts. The genes are TRBV25-1 and TRBJ2-7; either TRBD1 or TRBD2 may supply D (5 bases each). Germline V CDR1 and CDR2: MGHDK, SYGVNS. The CDR3 is 16 amino acids. Trimming removed 2 bases from V and 0 bases from J, with 14 bases in between. The CDR3: CASSEGGRTSSYEQYF. The DNA of the CDR3 is TGTGCCAGCAGTGAAGGGGGACGGACGAGCTCCTACGAGCAGTACTTC.

The chain couples TRBV6-6 to TRBJ2-7; D not resolved. Trimming took 8 bases from V and 1 from J, leaving 18 bases between them. Germline loops: CDR1 MNHNY, CDR2 SVGAGI (reference sequence). The CDR3 covers 15 residues. The CDR3 here is CASQKGPHSSYEQYF. The CDR3 region has the DNA TGTGCCAGCCAAAAAGGCCCCCACTCGTCCTACGAGCAGTACTTC.

This clonotype was counted a few times. The chain employs TRBV5-5 and TRBJ2-3; no clear D. V was shortened by 3 bases and J by 5 bases, with 10 bases between the two germline ends. The CDR3 covers 13 residues. From germline, CDR1 is SGHKS and CDR2 YYEKEE (reference sequence). The CDR3 is CASSSSSRDTQYF. CDR3 in DNA: TGTGCCAGCAGCTCTAGTTCGCGAGATACGCAGTATTTT. Filled out from reference TRBV5-5 and TRBJ2-3, the complete variable domain reads DAGVTQSPTHLIKTRGQQVTLRCSPISGHKSVSWYQQVLGQGPQFIFQYYEKEERGRGNFPDRFSARQFPNYSSELNVNALLLGDSALYLCASSSSSRDTQYFGPGTRLTVL.

In this sample, this clonotype turned up once. The chain combines TRBV28 with TRBJ2-7, with a tentative D call TRBD2 (6 bases). CDR1 is MDHEN and CDR2 is SYDVKM in the germline V gene. V lost 8 bases, J lost 1 base, and 15 bases lay in between. The CDR3 contains 14 residues. The CDR3 nucleotides read TGTGCCAGCTCCCGGGCGGGGATGTCCTACGAGCAGTACTTC. Translated: CASSRAGMSYEQYF. The whole variable domain, filled in from reference TRBV28 and TRBJ2-7, reads DVKVTQSSRYLVKRTGEKVFLECVQDMDHENMFWYRQDPGLGLRLIYFSYDVKMKEKGDIPEGYSVSREKKERFSLILESASTNQTSMYLCASSRAGMSYEQYFGPGTRLTVT.

J is TRBJ1-1 and V is TRBV6-6; D remains unclear. The CDR3 is made up of 11 amino acids. Germline-derived CDR1 and CDR2 are MNHNY and SVGAGI (reference sequence). Between the trimmed V and J ends, which lost 9 bases and 7 bases, there was a span of 12 bases. CDR3 DNA: TGTGCCAGTGGACGGCCAGATGAAGCTTTCTTT. It translates to CASGRPDEAFF.

The table lists this clonotype with a count of one. This sequence joins TRBV2 and TRBJ2-7; D perhaps matches TRBD2 (5 bases). V lost 4 bases and J 3 bases, leaving 16 bases between the germline ends. This CDR3 is 15 amino acids long. Per the germline V gene, CDR1 is SNHLY and CDR2 is FYNNEI. CDR3 region: CASSVEGSVNYEQYF. The CDR3 DNA reads TGTGCCAGCAGTGTTGAGGGTAGCGTGAACTACGAGCAGTACTTC.

The rearrangement links TRBV2 to TRBJ2-3; TRBD1 is a possible D gene (6 bases). The germline V gene has CDR1 SNHLY and CDR2 FYNNEI. The CDR3 consists of 13 residues. Trimming took 7 bases from V and 6 from J, leaving 14 bases between them. The CDR3 here is CASTNQGRDTQYF. The CDR3, as DNA: TGTGCCAGCACAAATCAGGGGCGGGATACGCAGTATTTT.

The rearrangement links TRBV9 to TRBJ1-1; the D gene is possibly TRBD1 (5 bases). CDR3 size: 16 residues. The germline V gene encodes CDR1 SGDLS and CDR2 YYNGEE. V lost 0 bases, J lost 5 bases, and 17 bases lay in between. The CDR3 region is CASSVEGTTAGTEAFF. The CDR3 nucleotides read TGTGCCAGCAGCGTAGAAGGGACGACCGCGGGTACTGAAGCTTTCTTT.

This clonotype was seen a few times. The chain uses TRBV12-5 and TRBJ1-2; D is unclear. The germline CDR1 and CDR2 sequences are LGHNT and FRNRAP. CDR3 length: 15 amino acids. Deletions cut 1 base from V and 6 bases from J, with 15 bases between. DNA for the CDR3: TGTGCTAGTGGTTTGGCGGAAGCCTATCTGGATGGCTACACCTTC. Its protein is CASGLAEAYLDGYTF.

This clonotype was counted between two and nine times. The V and J genes are TRBV5-6 and TRBJ1-2, with TRBD1 as a possible D gene (6 bases). The CDR3 sequence is 16 residues long. Looked up from germline, CDR1 is SGHDT and CDR2 is YYEEEE. Trimming removed 5 bases from V and 2 bases from J, with 19 bases in between. CDR3 DNA: TGTGCCAGCAGTTCGGACAGCCGGAACCAAAACTATGGCTACACCTTC. Translated: CASSSDSRNQNYGYTF. Supplemented by reference TRBV5-6 and TRBJ1-2, the full variable domain reads DAGVTQSPTHLIKTRGQQVTLRCSPKSGHDTVSWYQQALGQGPQFIFQYYEEEERQRGNFPDRFSGHQFPNYSSELNVNALLLGDSALYLCASSSDSRNQNYGYTFGSGTRLTVV.